This T cell receptor (beta chain) was observed in a study of identical twins. The study's findings and limits: High-abundance cord blood beta clonotypes had fewer insertions; memory repertoires showed none.

Using its own MiXCR run on the 5' RACE reads, TCRdb lists one record per CDR3 protein. The sample includes 220,000 or so distinct CDR3 sequences, approximately 7% of them seen just once. There are many counts of this clonotype. Its antigen remains unknown. The CDR3 sequence is 14 residues long. V gave up 0 bases and J gave up 7 bases; unmatched junction bases: 4. The germline V gene has CDR1 SGHRS and CDR2 YFSETQ. Healthy Caucasians alone served as donors. A further study also used this sample, focusing on yellow fever vaccine responses in identical twins.

Sequencing was performed on memory (CD45RO+) T cells sorted from blood. The clonotype was recovered from a woman between 18 and 29 years old in good health. The genes are TRBV5-1 and TRBJ1-2, with 9 bases matching TRBD1. The CDR3 DNA is TGCGCCAGCAGCTTGGACAGGGGGCTTAGTGGCTACACCTTC. Its translation: CASSLDRGLSGYTF.